Detailed here is one T cell receptor beta chain. As yet, its antigen is unknown. This entry is derived from a study of CD8 T cells in ankylosing spondylitis. Findings and limits, study-wide: Disease-linked clones reportedly concentrated significantly in matched ankylosing spondylitis synovial fluid. Past studies reported some motif variants in reactive arthritis synovial fluid and blood. Seemingly characteristic of ankylosing spondylitis blood was a TCR beta motif consisting of roughly 8 highly homologous variants. Relatively rare in peripheral blood, disease-linked clones were also CD8+.

By quantitative 5'-RACE with molecular barcodes, the TCR beta libraries were made. MiXCR, applied by TCRdb to the 5' RACE reads, yields one record per CDR3 protein. The data hold about 540,000 distinct CDR3 sequences, with roughly 13% observed a single time. The source of this sequence is a male donor with ankylosing spondylitis. Sequences were obtained from blood, either unsorted or a sorted T cell fraction (not recorded which).

CDR3 loop: CASSQLKGPQHF. Written as DNA, the CDR3 is TGTGCCAGCAGCCAACTGAAAGGGCCCCAGCATTTT. This chain links TRBV3-1 with TRBJ1-5; the D is unclear. V lost 2 bases and J lost 9, with 8 bases in between. Germline V gene sequence: CDR1 LGHDT, CDR2 YNNKEL (reference sequence). The CDR3 contains 12 residues.